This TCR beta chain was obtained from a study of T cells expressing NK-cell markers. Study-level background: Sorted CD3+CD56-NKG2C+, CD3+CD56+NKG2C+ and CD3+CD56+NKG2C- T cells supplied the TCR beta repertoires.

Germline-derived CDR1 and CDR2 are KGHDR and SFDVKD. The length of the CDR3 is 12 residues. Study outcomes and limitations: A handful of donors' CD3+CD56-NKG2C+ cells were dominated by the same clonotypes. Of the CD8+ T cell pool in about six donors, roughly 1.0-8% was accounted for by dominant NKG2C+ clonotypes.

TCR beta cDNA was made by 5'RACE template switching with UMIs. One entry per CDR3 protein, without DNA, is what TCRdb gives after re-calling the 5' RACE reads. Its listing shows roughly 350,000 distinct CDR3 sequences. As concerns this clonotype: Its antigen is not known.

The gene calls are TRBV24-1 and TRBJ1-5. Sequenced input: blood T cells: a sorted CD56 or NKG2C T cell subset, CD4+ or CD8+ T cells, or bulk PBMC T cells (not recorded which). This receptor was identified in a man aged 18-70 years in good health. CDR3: CARAISNQPQHF.